These T cell receptor beta chains were read from a single sample in a study of cytomegalovirus exposure and HLA in healthy donors. Repertoires were generated with immunoSEQ multiplex PCR, while TCRdb's copy carries only in-frame clones and drops some. Of tens of thousands of clones detected, roughly two thirds appear once; the ten largest clones hold about 5.5%. Sequences were obtained from PBMCs. The receptors were sampled from a man in his forties or fifties in good health and CMV-seronegative. The CDR3 runs from the conserved cysteine through the conserved F or W. The D gene is left open where the match is weak. For some rows the clone size is stated as once, few or many, or as a class when expanded; others skip it.

cdr3_nt cdr3_aa clone_size j_call v_call d_call cdr3_length
TGTGCCAGCAGTAGGGGGAACTATGGCTACACCTTC CASSRGNYGYTF NA TRBJ1-2 TRBV27 NA 12
TGCGCCAGCAGCTTGAGCGGTGCGAACACCGGGGAGCTGTTTTTT CASSLSGANTGELFF NA TRBJ2-2 TRBV5-1 NA 15
TGTGCCAGCAGCTTTTTTGCGGGGGGGGGTCAAGAGACCCAGTACTTC CASSFFAGGGQETQYF NA TRBJ2-5 TRBV5-6 TRBD2 16
TGTGCCAGCAGTGAAGAAAGCAATATCTACAATGAGCAGTTCTTC CASSEESNIYNEQFF NA TRBJ2-1 TRBV2 NA 15
TGTGCCTGGAAGGGGGAAAACATTCAGTACTTC CAWKGENIQYF few TRBJ2-4 TRBV30 NA 11
TGTGCCAGCAGTTGCGGCCGGCTCGAGGAGATCCAGTACTTC CASSCGRLEEIQYF few TRBJ2-5 TRBV6-8 NA 14
TGTGCCAGCAGCTTGGCCTCTGGAAACACCATATATTTT CASSLASGNTIYF NA TRBJ1-3 TRBV7-3 NA 13
TGTGCCAGTACCCCCACAGGGGGAACGGTTGAGCAGTACTTC CASTPTGGTVEQYF NA TRBJ2-7 TRBV19 TRBD1 14
TGTGCCAGCAGCCGAGGCCGGGACTACAAAAACATTCAGTACTTC CASSRGRDYKNIQYF NA TRBJ2-4 TRBV5-4 TRBD2 15
TGTGCCAGCAATGACAGAAGCTCTGGAAACACCATATATTTT CASNDRSSGNTIYF few TRBJ1-3 TRBV6-1 NA 14